A selection of T cell receptor beta chains follows, all from one sample in a study of T cell responses to AZD1222 COVID-19 vaccine. Sequencing was performed with immunoSEQ multiplex PCR; in TCRdb, only in-frame clones are kept and a portion is missing. Of tens of thousands of clones detected, 88% appear once; the ten largest clones hold around 7%. This sample comprised peripheral blood, obtained 28 days after the second AZD1222 dose. All receptors come from an adult who received the AZD1222 COVID-19 vaccine. Both conserved end residues are part of each CDR3. D genes are given only for firm matches. Only part of the rows carry a size: once, few, many, or a class if the clone is expanded.

TRBV2	NA	16	TRBD1	TRBJ1-1	TGTGCCAGCAGGCCTGACAGGGGGCTGGCTAACACTGAAGCTTTCTTT	CASRPDRGLANTEAFF
TRBV7-9	NA	16	NA	TRBJ2-1	TGTGCCAGCAGCCCCCTAGGGGGACCCTCCTACAATGAGCAGTTCTTC	CASSPLGGPSYNEQFF
TRBV5-4	NA	15	NA	TRBJ1-4	TGTGCCAGCAGCAAGGACGGGGCAACTAATGAAAAACTGTTTTTT	CASSKDGATNEKLFF
TRBV5-1	once	14	NA	TRBJ2-3	TGCGCCAGCAGCTTGGAGGGCAGAACAGATACGCAGTATTTT	CASSLEGRTDTQYF
TRBV27	NA	14	NA	TRBJ2-7	TGTGCCAGCAGTTTATCTGGAGCTAAATACGAGCAGTACTTC	CASSLSGAKYEQYF
TRBV30	NA	16	TRBD2	TRBJ2-1	TGTGCCTGGAGTATGACTAGCGGGAGGTCCTACAATGAGCAGTTCTTC	CAWSMTSGRSYNEQFF
TRBV3-1/TRBV3-2	NA	15	NA	TRBJ1-3	TGTGCCAGCAGCCAAAGGTACAACTCTGGAAACACCATATATTTT	CASSQRYNSGNTIYF
TRBV6-2/TRBV6-3	NA	11	NA	TRBJ2-1	TGTGCCAGCAGTCCCTCCCTATGGCAGTTCTTC	CASSPSLWQFF
TRBV5-1	NA	14	TRBD1	TRBJ2-7	TGCGCCAGCAGCTTCAGGACAGGGGGGTACGAGCAGTACTTC	CASSFRTGGYEQYF
TRBV7-9	NA	14	TRBD1	TRBJ1-1	TGTGCCAGCAGAGCCGGGACAGGGAGAACTGAAGCTTTCTTT	CASRAGTGRTEAFF
TRBV11-2	NA	15	NA	TRBJ1-4	TGTGCCAGCAGCCGTACAGCAGTAGCTAATGAAAAACTGTTTTTT	CASSRTAVANEKLFF
TRBV18	once	13	NA	TRBJ1-1	TGTGCCAGCTCACCACAGACAAACACTGAAGCTTTCTTT	CASSPQTNTEAFF
TRBV14	NA	14	NA	TRBJ1-2	TGTGCCAGCAGCCCCTCGGACAGCCCATATGGCTACACCTTC	CASSPSDSPYGYTF
TRBV2	NA	14	NA	TRBJ2-2	TGTGCCAGCAAACGACTAGTGAACACCGGGGAGCTGTTTTTT	CASKRLVNTGELFF
TRBV28	NA	15	NA	TRBJ2-3	TGTGCCAGCAGTTCGAGGGGCCTGTGGACAGATACGCAGTATTTT	CASSSRGLWTDTQYF
TRBV20-1	NA	11	NA	TRBJ2-3	TGCAGTGCTAGAGTAGGAGATACGCAGTATTTT	CSARVGDTQYF
TRBV7-8	NA	16	TRBD2	TRBJ2-1	TGTGCCAGCAGCTTAGAGGTGCTAGCGGGGGTCAATGAGCAGTTCTTC	CASSLEVLAGVNEQFF
TRBV7-2	NA	15	TRBD2	TRBJ2-7	TGTGCCAGCAGCTTAGAAGGGCTAGCGGGATTCGAGCAGTACTTC	CASSLEGLAGFEQYF
TRBV30	NA	15	NA	TRBJ2-5	TGTGCCTGGAGCGTGGGTGAGGGTTACCAAGAGACCCAGTACTTC	CAWSVGEGYQETQYF
TRBV6-5	NA	14	TRBD1	TRBJ1-2	TGTGCCAGCAGTTACGAAGCGACAGGGTATGGCTACACCTTC	CASSYEATGYGYTF
TRBV7-2	NA	14	TRBD1	TRBJ1-2	TGTGCCAGCAGTTCCGCAAGACAGGGGGGAGGCTACACCTTC	CASSSARQGGGYTF
TRBV28	once	14	NA	TRBJ1-4	TGTGCCAGCAGTCTTGACGGTGGTAATGAAAAACTGTTTTTT	CASSLDGGNEKLFF
TRBV6-5	NA	13	NA	TRBJ1-1	TGTGCCAGCAGAGGGACACTGAACACTGAAGCTTTCTTT	CASRGTLNTEAFF
TRBV9	NA	15	TRBD2	TRBJ2-5	TGTGCCAGCAGCGTACAAGCGGGAGGGAGGGAGACCCAGTACTTC	CASSVQAGGRETQYF
TRBV5-6	NA	13	TRBD1	TRBJ2-3	TGTGCCACACCGGGACAGCACACAGATACGCAGTATTTT	CATPGQHTDTQYF
TRBV29-1	NA	14	TRBD1	TRBJ2-7	TGCAGCGCGACGGGGGACAGGGAACCCTACGAGCAGTACTTC	CSATGDREPYEQYF
TRBV29-1	once	13	NA	TRBJ2-1	TGCAGCGTTGAAGCGGACTCCTACAATGAGCAGTTCTTC	CSVEADSYNEQFF
TRBV6-5	NA	14	TRBD1	TRBJ2-7	TGTGCCAGCGGTCCCGGGACAGGGTGGGACGAGCAGTACTTC	CASGPGTGWDEQYF
TRBV29-1	NA	13	TRBD1	TRBJ1-2	TGCAGCGTTGAAGGGGGACAGAACTATGGCTACACCTTC	CSVEGGQNYGYTF
TRBV13	few	14	TRBD1	TRBJ2-3	TGTGCCAGCAGCTTTTACAGGGGGGCAGATACGCAGTATTTT	CASSFYRGADTQYF
TRBV27	NA	14	TRBD2	TRBJ2-7	TGTGCCAGCAGTTTGAGCGGGGTCTCCTACGAGCAGTACTTC	CASSLSGVSYEQYF
TRBV6-5	NA	13	NA	TRBJ1-2	TGTGCCAGCAGGGCTTTTGGGCTCTATGGCTACACCTTC	CASRAFGLYGYTF
TRBV29-1	once	13	TRBD1	TRBJ1-2	TGCAGCGTCGGAGGGACAGGGGTATATGGCTACACCTTC	CSVGGTGVYGYTF
TRBV2	NA	14	TRBD1	TRBJ1-6	TGTGCCAGCAGTTCCGGGACAGTCGGTTCACCCCTCCACTTT	CASSSGTVGSPLHF
TRBV9	NA	13	NA	TRBJ2-7	TGTGCCAGCAGCCCCGGGGGTTCCCACGAGCAGTACTTC	CASSPGGSHEQYF
TRBV6-5	NA	13	NA	TRBJ2-5	TGTGCCAGCAGTTACTTACGACGGGAGACCCAGTACTTC	CASSYLRRETQYF
TRBV6-1	NA	18	TRBD1	TRBJ1-5	TGTGCCAGCAGTGGCCGGGACAGGGGCGCCTATAGCAATCAGCCCCAGCATTTT	CASSGRDRGAYSNQPQHF
TRBV27	NA	15	NA	TRBJ2-7	TGTGCCAGCAGTTTATCGGCCGGAGCAGGGGACGAGCAGTACTTC	CASSLSAGAGDEQYF
TRBV13	once	18	TRBD2	TRBJ2-2	TGTGCCAGCAGCCGCGGGGATGCAGCGGGAGGGCGCACCGGGGAGCTGTTTTTT	CASSRGDAAGGRTGELFF
TRBV5-4	few	14	NA	TRBJ2-7	TGTGCCAGCAGCCCGATTTTTAGCTCCTACGAGCAGTACTTC	CASSPIFSSYEQYF